One T cell receptor beta chain is described in this entry. The target of this receptor is not known. Within one base of it there is no much larger clone, and no base qualities were kept. This specimen comes from a study of T-cell reconstitution after alpha-beta-depleted transplantation in children (TCRdb year 2016). Regarding the study in general: The study quantitatively tracked T-cell immune reconstitution after TCRalphabeta/CD19-depleted allogeneic hematopoietic cell transplantation in children using TCR repertoire profiling. The study at large found these results: In some patients, the high TCRbeta diversity seen at day 60 was put down to recipient T cells and intrathymic progenitors that had survived conditioning. The frequencies of hyperexpanded clones fell over the following months, and after one year, T-cell counts and TCRbeta diversity were mostly attributed to newly produced T cells. About two months after transplant, the apparently early recovery of alphabetaT-cell counts reportedly depended on just several hundred clones that had expanded rapidly and came from non-depleted graft cells.

The library was built by means of PCR. TCRdb names Illumina HiSeq 2500 as the instrument used. Molecular barcoding was employed in the preparation of TCR libraries, with unique molecular identifiers being used to normalize TCRbeta repertoire quantification. The raw public data were reprocessed by TCRdb itself: fastp quality trimming at Q25, MiXCR clonotype calling, in-frame beta chains only. Identical CDR3 protein sequences are pooled into one entry, listed with their most common genes and DNA. In all, the sample holds 7,300 or so distinct CDR3 sequences, and around 15% of those were seen once. Clones ranked in the top ten supply about 15% of the sample. The germline V gene (reference sequence) sets CDR1 to LGHDT and CDR2 to YNNKEL. After removal of 8 bases from V and 8 bases from J, the junction retains 14 bases not matched to a gene. From cysteine to phenylalanine, the CDR3 is 15 amino acids long. Just the 45-base CDR3 DNA is kept, in frame starting at base 1.

The treatment or condition label, read with the paper, signifies: allogeneic hematopoietic cell transplantation with graft depleted of TCRalphabeta T cells and CD19 B cells. The transplant recipients were children given TCRalphabeta/CD19-depleted allogeneic hematopoietic cell grafts. This specimen was PBMCs, taken before TCRalphabeta/CD19-depleted stem cell transplant. This chain is built from TRBV3-1 and TRBJ1-4; 7 central nucleotides agree with TRBD1. This TCR was sampled from a boy aged 2-9 years with acute lymphoblastic leukemia, due to receive a stem cell transplant. The sequence in DNA is TGTGCCAGCTGCCGCGGACAGGAGCTCGTCGAAAAACTGTTTTTT. It encodes CASCRGQELVEKLFF.